The entry below describes one T cell receptor (beta chain). Its antigen remains unknown. A second roughly 7 to 11 cycle PCR used barcoded and J-beta primers. Template switching added a 12-random-nucleotide identifier to every cDNA molecule. A single record per CDR3 protein comes from TCRdb applying MiXCR to the 5' RACE reads. The profile covers around 850,000 distinct CDR3 sequences, with around 34% appearing a single time and over 10% taken by the ten largest. This sample was included in a study of blood T cells in healthy people across ages. The study, taken as a whole, reports: CMV status of donors was unknown, possibly confounding expanded clonotype changes.

Trimming cost V 4 bases and J 12 bases, with 19 bases left between them. This CDR3 comprises 13 residues. Germline CDR1 and CDR2: MDHEN and SYDVKM. Source material: blood. The origin of this receptor is a man aged 18 to 30 in good health. This chain links TRBV28 with TRBJ2-7; perhaps TRBD1 as D (6 bases). CDR3 sequence (DNA): TGTGCCAGCAGTTCTCAGATGTTAGGACAGCTGTACTTC. Translating it yields CASSSQMLGQLYF.